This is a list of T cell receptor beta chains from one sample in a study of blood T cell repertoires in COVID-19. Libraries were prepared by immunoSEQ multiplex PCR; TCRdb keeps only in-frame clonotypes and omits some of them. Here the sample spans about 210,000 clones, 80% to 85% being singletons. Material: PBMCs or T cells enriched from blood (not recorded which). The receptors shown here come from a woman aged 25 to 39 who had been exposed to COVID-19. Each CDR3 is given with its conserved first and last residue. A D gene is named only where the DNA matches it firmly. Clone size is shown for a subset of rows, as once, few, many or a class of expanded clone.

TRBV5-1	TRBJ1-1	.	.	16	CASSPSTETLNTEAFF	TGCGCCAGCAGCCCCTCGACAGAAACACTGAACACTGAAGCTTTCTTT
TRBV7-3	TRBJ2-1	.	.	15	CASSLLPLAGREQFF	TGTGCCAGCAGCTTACTCCCCCTCGCGGGAAGGGAGCAGTTCTTC
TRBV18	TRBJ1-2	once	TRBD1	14	CASSPDRVDYGYTF	TGTGCCAGCTCACCGGACAGGGTTGATTATGGCTACACCTTC
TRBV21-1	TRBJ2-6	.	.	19	CASSNFPSGGWAGANVLTF	TGTGCCAGCAGCAATTTTCCTAGCGGGGGTTGGGCTGGGGCCAACGTCCTGACTTTC
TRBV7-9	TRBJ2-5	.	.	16	CASSLIGSRGPETQYF	TGTGCCAGCAGCTTAATAGGGTCCAGGGGCCCAGAGACCCAGTACTTC
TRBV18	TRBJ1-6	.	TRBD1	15	CASSPLRQGNSPLHF	TGTGCCAGCTCCCCTCTCAGACAGGGTAACTCACCCCTCCACTTT
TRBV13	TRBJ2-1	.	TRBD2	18	CASSLADLRLAGNNEQFF	TGTGCCAGCAGCTTAGCTGATTTACGGCTAGCGGGGAACAATGAGCAGTTCTTC
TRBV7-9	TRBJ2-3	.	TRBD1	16	CASSLGGTGGADTQYF	TGTGCCAGCAGCTTAGGGGGTACAGGGGGCGCCGATACGCAGTATTTT
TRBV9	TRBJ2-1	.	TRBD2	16	CASSPGGGTSYNEQFF	TGTGCCAGCAGCCCCGGGGGGGGGACCTCCTACAATGAGCAGTTCTTC
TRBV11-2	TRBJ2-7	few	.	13	CASSLAAYYEQYF	TGTGCCAGCAGCCTAGCCGCCTACTACGAGCAGTACTTC
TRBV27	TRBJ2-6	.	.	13	CASSYSGANVLTF	TGTGCCAGCAGCTACTCTGGGGCCAACGTCCTGACTTTC
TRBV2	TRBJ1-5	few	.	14	CASSGGRGNQPQHF	TGTGCCAGCAGTGGAGGCAGGGGCAATCAGCCCCAGCATTTT
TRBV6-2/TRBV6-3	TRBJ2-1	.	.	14	CASSFRSEVSEQFF	TGTGCCAGCAGTTTTCGGTCGGAGGTGAGTGAGCAGTTCTTC
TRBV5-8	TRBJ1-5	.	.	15	CASSYSGHPNQPQHF	TGTGCCAGCAGCTATTCCGGACACCCTAATCAGCCCCAGCATTTT
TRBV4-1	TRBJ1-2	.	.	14	CASSPGRGNYGYTF	TGCGCCAGCAGCCCGGGGCGGGGTAACTATGGCTACACCTTC
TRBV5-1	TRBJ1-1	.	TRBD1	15	CASSWGQGVNTEAFF	TGCGCCAGCAGCTGGGGACAGGGGGTGAACACTGAAGCTTTCTTT
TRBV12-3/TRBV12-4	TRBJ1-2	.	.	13	CASSPLPQRGYTF	TGTGCCAGCAGTCCGCTCCCCCAGCGTGGCTACACCTTC
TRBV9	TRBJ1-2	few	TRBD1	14	CASSADRRNYGYTF	TGTGCCAGCAGCGCGGACAGGCGGAACTATGGCTACACCTTC
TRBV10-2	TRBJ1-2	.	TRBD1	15	CASRAEGQGLRGYTF	TGCGCCAGCAGAGCCGAAGGACAGGGATTGAGAGGCTACACCTTC
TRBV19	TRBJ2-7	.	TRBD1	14	CASGPGQAGHEQYF	TGTGCCAGTGGTCCGGGACAGGCTGGCCACGAGCAGTACTTC
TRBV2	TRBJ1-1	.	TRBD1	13	CASSGPGGTEAFF	TGTGCCAGCAGTGGCCCAGGGGGCACTGAAGCTTTCTTT
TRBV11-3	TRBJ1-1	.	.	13	CASSFQGNTEAFF	TGTGCCAGCAGCTTCCAGGGGAACACTGAAGCTTTCTTT
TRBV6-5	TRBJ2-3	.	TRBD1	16	CASSYSGGSHPDTQYF	TGTGCCAGCAGTTACTCAGGGGGCTCTCACCCAGATACGCAGTATTTT
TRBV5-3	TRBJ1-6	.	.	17	CARSSDSRFSYNSPLHF	TGTGCCAGAAGTTCGGACAGCCGATTCTCCTATAATTCACCCCTCCACTTT
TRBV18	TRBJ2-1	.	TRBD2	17	CASSPPGIAGGPGEQFF	TGTGCCAGCTCACCCCCCGGAATAGCGGGGGGGCCAGGTGAGCAGTTCTTC
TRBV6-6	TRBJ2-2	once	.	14	CASSPGTNTGELFF	TGTGCCAGCAGTCCCGGGACGAACACCGGGGAGCTGTTTTTT
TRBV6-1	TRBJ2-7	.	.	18	CASSVETASAASSYEQYF	TGTGCCAGCAGTGTAGAGACAGCTTCCGCTGCCAGCTCCTACGAGCAGTACTTC
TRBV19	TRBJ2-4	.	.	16	CASSIVAGLAKNIQYF	TGTGCCAGTAGTATAGTCGCAGGGTTAGCCAAAAACATTCAGTACTTC
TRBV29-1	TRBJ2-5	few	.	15	CSVGGHSRSQETQYF	TGCAGCGTTGGCGGGCATTCAAGATCCCAAGAGACCCAGTACTTC
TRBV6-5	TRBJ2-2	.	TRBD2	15	CASSYRGGLTGELFF	TGTGCCAGCAGTTATCGGGGGGGCCTCACCGGGGAGCTGTTTTTT
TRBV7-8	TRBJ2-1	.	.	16	CASSSWALSGYNEQFF	TGTGCCAGCAGCTCCTGGGCCCTATCCGGTTACAATGAGCAGTTCTTC
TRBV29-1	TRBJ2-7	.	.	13	CSVDPVGGYEQYF	TGCAGCGTTGACCCAGTTGGGGGGTACGAGCAGTACTTC
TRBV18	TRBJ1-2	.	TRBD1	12	CASSPTGDGYTF	TGTGCCAGCTCACCCACAGGGGATGGCTACACCTTC
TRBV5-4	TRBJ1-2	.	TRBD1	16	CASFFAGQTRVWGYTF	TGTGCCAGCTTTTTCGCGGGACAGACGAGAGTGTGGGGCTACACCTTC
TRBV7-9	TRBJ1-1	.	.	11	CASSLGTEAFF	TGTGCCAGCAGCTTAGGAACAGAAGCTTTCTTT
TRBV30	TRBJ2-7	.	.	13	CAWSDGRGYEQYF	TGTGCCTGGAGTGACGGCAGGGGTTACGAGCAGTACTTC
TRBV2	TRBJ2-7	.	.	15	CARKVPTGTLYEQYF	TGTGCCAGAAAGGTCCCCACAGGGACCCTCTACGAGCAGTACTTC
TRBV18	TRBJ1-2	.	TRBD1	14	CASSPTGTGFGYTF	TGTGCCAGCTCACCGACCGGGACAGGGTTCGGCTACACCTTC
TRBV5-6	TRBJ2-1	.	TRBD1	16	CASSAAGQVRYNEQFF	TGTGCCAGCAGCGCCGCGGGACAGGTCCGCTACAATGAGCAGTTCTTC
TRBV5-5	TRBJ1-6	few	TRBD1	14	CASSSTGVSSPLHF	TGTGCCAGCAGCTCCACAGGGGTATCTTCACCCCTCCACTTT
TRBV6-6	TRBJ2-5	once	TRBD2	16	CASSKYSGGVGETQYF	TGTGCCAGCAGTAAATATAGCGGGGGGGTAGGAGAGACCCAGTACTTC
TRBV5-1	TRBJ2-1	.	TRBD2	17	CASSHSRWLAGGDEQFF	TGCGCCAGCAGCCACAGTAGGTGGCTAGCGGGGGGAGATGAGCAGTTCTTC